This is a list of T cell receptor beta chains from one sample in a study of T cell repertoires in cytomegalovirus infection. These receptors are not linked to any known antigen. TCRdb analysed the reads with MiXCR anew, one entry per CDR3 protein. This sample has roughly 500,000 distinct CDR3 sequences, with about 33% found just once. The sample in question was cultured PBMCs, obtained from culture after CMV antigen stimulation. The origin of the receptors is a human donor in good health (CMV status not recorded). Some clones in this sample may be carry-over from other donors' samples. CDR3s include the opening cysteine and the closing phenylalanine or tryptophan. D genes are given only for firm matches. Some rows mark clone size as missing; the rest say once, few, many or name a class of expanded clone.

j_call v_call clone_size d_call cdr3_nt cdr3_aa
TRBJ1-2 TRBV12-3/TRBV12-4 - - TGTGCCAGCAGTTTAAGGTCGGGGGGCTACACCTTC CASSLRSGGYTF
TRBJ2-7 TRBV7-3 few - TGTGCCAGCAGCTTAAGTCCGGGGAGCGGCGAGCAGTACTTC CASSLSPGSGEQYF
TRBJ2-1 TRBV7-3 - - TGTGCCAGCAGCTTCCGGGACACTAACTACAATGAGCAGTTCTTC CASSFRDTNYNEQFF
TRBJ2-7 TRBV6-2/TRBV6-3 few TRBD2 TGTGCCAGCCGACATAGCGGGCAAGGCTACGAGCAGTACTTC CASRHSGQGYEQYF
TRBJ1-1 TRBV7-2 - - TGTGCCAGCAGCTCTAGGGCGGTATTGAACACTGAAGCTTTCTTT CASSSRAVLNTEAFF
TRBJ2-4 TRBV6-2/TRBV6-3 - - TGTGCCAGCAGTCCCGGACCCCAGCGGATTCAGTACTTC CASSPGPQRIQYF
TRBJ1-2 TRBV7-8 - - TGTGCCAGCAGCTACCGAATCAGGGGTTCGAGCGGCTACACCTTC CASSYRIRGSSGYTF
TRBJ2-3 TRBV20-1 - TRBD2 TGCAGTGCTAAAGTGGGAGGGCCTTCCCTCACAGATACGCAGTATTTT CSAKVGGPSLTDTQYF
TRBJ2-3 TRBV19 once - TGTGCCAGTAGTATCGAGGGGTCTTTGGATACGCAGTATTTT CASSIEGSLDTQYF
TRBJ1-4 TRBV6-8 - - TGTGCCAGCAGTTACTCGTACAGGGAGGAAAAACTGTTTTTT CASSYSYREEKLFF
TRBJ1-2 TRBV27 - - TGTGCCAGCAGTTATACACGCGATGGAGGCTACACCTTC CASSYTRDGGYTF
TRBJ1-1 TRBV7-2 many TRBD1 TGTGCCAGCAGCTTACGGACAGGGGGCGCCGGGACTGAAGCTTTCTTT CASSLRTGGAGTEAFF
TRBJ1-6 TRBV14 few TRBD1 TGTGCCAGCAGCCAAGAACAGGGGGTCGGTTCACCCCTCCACTTT CASSQEQGVGSPLHF
TRBJ2-2 TRBV20-1 - TRBD2 TGCAGTGCTAGAGATCTACTAGCGGGAGCAGATACCGGGGAGCTGTTTTTT CSARDLLAGADTGELFF
TRBJ2-6 TRBV28 - - TGTGCCAGCACCCCAGCTTCCTCTGGGGCCAACGTCCTGACTTTC CASTPASSGANVLTF
TRBJ2-3 TRBV4-1 few - TGCGCCAGCAGCCAAGGGCATGGGAGTATTGATACGCAGTATTTT CASSQGHGSIDTQYF
TRBJ2-5 TRBV7-2 many TRBD2 TGTGCCAGCAGCTCCAGGGGGGGAGCTACTAGCGGGAGTGGGGAGACCCAGTACTTC CASSSRGGATSGSGETQYF
TRBJ1-5 TRBV7-2 - - TGTGCCAGCAGCTTAATGGGCGGTCAGCCCCAGCATTTT CASSLMGGQPQHF
TRBJ1-1 TRBV5-4 - - TGTGCCAGCAGCGCCGGCGGCGGACAACGGAACACTGAAGCTTTCTTT CASSAGGGQRNTEAFF
TRBJ2-1 TRBV12-3/TRBV12-4 - - TGTGCCAGCAACTGGGACTCTTCCAATGAGCAGTTCTTC CASNWDSSNEQFF
TRBJ1-2 TRBV7-8 - - TGTGCCATCAGCTTAGGACGGGGCTACACCTTC CAISLGRGYTF
TRBJ2-1 TRBV7-2 - - TGTGCCAGCGGGGTCTACAATGAGCAGTTCTTC CASGVYNEQFF
TRBJ1-2 TRBV7-8 few TRBD1 TGTGCCAGCAGCTTAGAGAGGACAGGGGTCTATGGCTACACCTTC CASSLERTGVYGYTF
TRBJ2-1 TRBV20-1 - - TGCAGTGCCACTCTCGCGAGCTCCTACAATGAGCAGTTCTTC CSATLASSYNEQFF
TRBJ1-1 TRBV15 - - TGTGCCACCAGCAGACCCCGGGGGGTGAACACTGAAGCTTTCTTT CATSRPRGVNTEAFF
TRBJ1-2 TRBV7-2 - - TGTGCCAGCAGCTTAGCCACGGGGGCGAATGGCTACACCTTC CASSLATGANGYTF
TRBJ2-7 TRBV5-1 - TRBD2 TGCGCCAGCAGCAAGTCTGTTAGCGGGTCGGCCCCTTACGAGCAGTACTTC CASSKSVSGSAPYEQYF
TRBJ1-4 TRBV27 - TRBD1 TGTGCCAGCAGTCGCGGGACAGGGCTTGAAAAACTGTTTTTT CASSRGTGLEKLFF
TRBJ1-1 TRBV28 - - TGTGCCAGCAATACAACTCCAGGGAGTACTGAAGCTTTCTTT CASNTTPGSTEAFF
TRBJ1-6 TRBV7-3 many - TGTGCCAGCAGCTCGGACGGAACTAATTCACCCCTCCACTTT CASSSDGTNSPLHF
TRBJ1-1 TRBV2 - - TGTGCCGACAGAATTCTAAACTTCTCTAGAGGGCCGGGGGCTGAAGCTTTCTTT CADRILNFSRGPGAEAFF
TRBJ1-2 TRBV7-2 few - TGTGCCAGCAGCGGATATAGGGCCCGGGAGGGCTACACCTTC CASSGYRAREGYTF
TRBJ2-1 TRBV12-3/TRBV12-4 - TRBD2 TGTGCCAGCAGGCGGGAGTGGGATTACAATGAGCAGTTCTTC CASRREWDYNEQFF
TRBJ2-3 TRBV29-1 - - TGCAGCGTTGCGGAGGGTGCTAGCACAGATACGCAGTATTTT CSVAEGASTDTQYF
TRBJ2-2 TRBV6-1 - TRBD2 TGTGCCAGCAGTGATTCTGGTAGCGGGAGTAGCGGGGAGCTGTTTTTT CASSDSGSGSSGELFF
TRBJ2-6 TRBV7-3 few - TGTGCCAGCAGCTCGACAGGCGATTATGGGGCCAACGTCCTGACTTTC CASSSTGDYGANVLTF
TRBJ2-1 TRBV7-3 few - TGTGCCAGCAGTCTAGACGGGATACCCTACAATGAGCAGTTCTTC CASSLDGIPYNEQFF
TRBJ2-1 TRBV7-8 many - TGTGCCAGCCGCTACCCGGGCGGGACAGCCCCCTTCGAGCATGAGCAGTTCTTC CASRYPGGTAPFEHEQFF
TRBJ2-1 TRBV6-1 - TRBD2 TGTGCCAGCAGCGTACCCGGACTAGCGGGAGGTAACGAGCAGTTCTTC CASSVPGLAGGNEQFF
TRBJ2-1 TRBV7-9 once - TGTGCCAGCAGCTTAGTCGCAGGGTGGGATGAGCAGTTCTTC CASSLVAGWDEQFF
TRBJ1-6 TRBV7-3 few TRBD1 TGTGCCAGCAGCTGGACAGGGGGCGCGGATTCACCCCTCCACTTT CASSWTGGADSPLHF
TRBJ2-3 TRBV12-3/TRBV12-4 - - TGTGCCAGCAGTTTCCCAGTTACAGATACGCAGTATTTT CASSFPVTDTQYF
TRBJ2-5 TRBV4-1 few TRBD2 TGCGCCAGCAGCCAAGTAGTAGCGGGAGGGGGGAAGACCCAGTACTTC CASSQVVAGGGKTQYF
TRBJ2-2 TRBV25-1 - - TGTGCCAGCGCCCCCCGGAACACCGGGGAGCTGTTTTTT CASAPRNTGELFF
TRBJ2-1 TRBV20-1 few - TGCAGTGCCGTTCGGGACCTGAGCTCCAATGAGCAGTTCTTC CSAVRDLSSNEQFF
TRBJ2-1 TRBV7-2 many - TGTGCCAGCAGCTTAGACACTACTATTAATGAGCAGTTCTTC CASSLDTTINEQFF
TRBJ2-7 TRBV12-3/TRBV12-4 few - TGTGCCAGCAGTTTAGCGGGGCCGGGGAGCGAGCAGTACTTC CASSLAGPGSEQYF
TRBJ2-5 TRBV7-2 few - TGTGCCAGCAGTTTCGGGGACCAGGAGACCCAGTACTTC CASSFGDQETQYF
TRBJ2-3 TRBV27 many - TGTGCCAGCAGTTACCGCCCCTTAATGGCTACGCAGTATTTT CASSYRPLMATQYF
TRBJ2-2 TRBV7-9 few TRBD1 TGTGCCAGCAGCATCCCGACAGGGGGAGGAACCGGGGAGCTGTTTTTT CASSIPTGGGTGELFF
TRBJ2-3 TRBV6-6 few TRBD1 TGTGCCAGCAGTTACTCGGACAGGGGCACAGATACGCAGTATTTT CASSYSDRGTDTQYF
TRBJ2-5 TRBV28 few - TGTGCCAGCAGTCCCCCGTGGGAGACCCAGTACTTC CASSPPWETQYF
TRBJ2-3 TRBV5-5 - - TGTGCCAGCAGCTTGGCCGTGGTCAGGGTCACAGATACGCAGTATTTT CASSLAVVRVTDTQYF
TRBJ2-7 TRBV29-1 few TRBD2 TGCGCTACGGGGCTAGCGGGAGTGTACGAGCAGTACTTC CATGLAGVYEQYF
TRBJ2-3 TRBV7-2 many - TGTGCCAGCAGGTTAGGCAGCCAGCGAGGCACAGATACGCAGTATTTT CASRLGSQRGTDTQYF
TRBJ2-5 TRBV6-1 - - TGTGCCAGCAGTTCGGTAGTAGGCAGCCAAGAGACCCAGTACTTC CASSSVVGSQETQYF
TRBJ2-5 TRBV6-6 - TRBD2 TGTGCCAGCAGTGACCCGGGACTAGCGGGAGGAGACCAAGAGACCCAGTACTTC CASSDPGLAGGDQETQYF
TRBJ2-2 TRBV13 many - TGTGCCAGCAGCTTAGGATCGGGACTTTCGAACACCGGGGAGCTGTTTTTT CASSLGSGLSNTGELFF
TRBJ2-1 TRBV6-5 few - TGTGCCAGCACCCCGAGGGGGGTCAATGAGCAGTTCTTC CASTPRGVNEQFF
TRBJ2-1 TRBV30 - TRBD2 TGTGCCTGGAGGGATTCTAGCGGGAGTATCAATGAGCAGTTCTTC CAWRDSSGSINEQFF